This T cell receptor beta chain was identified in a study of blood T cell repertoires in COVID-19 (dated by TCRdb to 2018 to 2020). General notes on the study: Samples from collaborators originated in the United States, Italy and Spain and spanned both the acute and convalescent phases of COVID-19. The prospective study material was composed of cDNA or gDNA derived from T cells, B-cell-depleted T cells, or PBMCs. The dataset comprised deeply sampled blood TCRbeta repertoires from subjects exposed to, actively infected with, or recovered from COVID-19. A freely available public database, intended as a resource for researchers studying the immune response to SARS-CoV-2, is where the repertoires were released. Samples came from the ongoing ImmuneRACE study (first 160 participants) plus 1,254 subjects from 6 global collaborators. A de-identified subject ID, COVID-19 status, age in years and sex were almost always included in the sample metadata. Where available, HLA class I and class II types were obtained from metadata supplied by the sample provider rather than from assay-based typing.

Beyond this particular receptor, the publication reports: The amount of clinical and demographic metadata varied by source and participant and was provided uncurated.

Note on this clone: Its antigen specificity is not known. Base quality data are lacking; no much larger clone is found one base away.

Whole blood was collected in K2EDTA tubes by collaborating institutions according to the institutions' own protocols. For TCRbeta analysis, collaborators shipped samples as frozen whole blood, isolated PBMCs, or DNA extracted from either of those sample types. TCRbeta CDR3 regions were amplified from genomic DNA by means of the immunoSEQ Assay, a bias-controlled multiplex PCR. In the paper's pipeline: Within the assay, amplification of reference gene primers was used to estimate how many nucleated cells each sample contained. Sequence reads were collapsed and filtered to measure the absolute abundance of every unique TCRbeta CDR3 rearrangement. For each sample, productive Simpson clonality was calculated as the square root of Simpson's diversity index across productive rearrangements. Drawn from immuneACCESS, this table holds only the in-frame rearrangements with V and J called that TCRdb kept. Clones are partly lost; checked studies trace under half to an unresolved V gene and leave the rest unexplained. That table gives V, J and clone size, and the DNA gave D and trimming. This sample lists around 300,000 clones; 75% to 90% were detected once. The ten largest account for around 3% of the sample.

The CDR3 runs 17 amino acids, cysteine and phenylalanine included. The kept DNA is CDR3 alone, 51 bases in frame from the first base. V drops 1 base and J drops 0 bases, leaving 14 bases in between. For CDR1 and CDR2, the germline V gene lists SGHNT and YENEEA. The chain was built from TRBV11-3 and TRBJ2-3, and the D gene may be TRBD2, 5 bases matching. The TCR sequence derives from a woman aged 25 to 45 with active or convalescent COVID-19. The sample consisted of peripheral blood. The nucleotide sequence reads TGTGCCAGCAGCTTAGGGATAGCGCCGGGGAGCACAGATACGCAGTATTTT. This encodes CASSLGIAPGSTDTQYF.